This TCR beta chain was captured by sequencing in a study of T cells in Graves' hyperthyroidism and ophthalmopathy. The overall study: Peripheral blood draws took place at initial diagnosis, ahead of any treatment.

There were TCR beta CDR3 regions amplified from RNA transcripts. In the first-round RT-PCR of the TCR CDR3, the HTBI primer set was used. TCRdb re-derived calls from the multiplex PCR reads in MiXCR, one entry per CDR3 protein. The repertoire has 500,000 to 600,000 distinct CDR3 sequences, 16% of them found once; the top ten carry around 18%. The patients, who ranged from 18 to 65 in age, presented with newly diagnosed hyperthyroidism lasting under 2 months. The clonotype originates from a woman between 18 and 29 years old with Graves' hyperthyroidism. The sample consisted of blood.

The chain's CDR3 is CASSLFGRLRRYEQYF. DNA of the CDR3: TGTGCCAGCAGCTTATTTGGCAGGCTTAGGAGGTACGAGCAGTACTTC. The chain employs TRBV11-2 and TRBJ2-7; perhaps TRBD2 as D (5 bases). The CDR3 is made up of 16 amino acids. Trimming removed 2 bases from V and 4 bases from J, with 18 bases in between. CDR1 is SGHAT, CDR2 FQNNGV, per germline.